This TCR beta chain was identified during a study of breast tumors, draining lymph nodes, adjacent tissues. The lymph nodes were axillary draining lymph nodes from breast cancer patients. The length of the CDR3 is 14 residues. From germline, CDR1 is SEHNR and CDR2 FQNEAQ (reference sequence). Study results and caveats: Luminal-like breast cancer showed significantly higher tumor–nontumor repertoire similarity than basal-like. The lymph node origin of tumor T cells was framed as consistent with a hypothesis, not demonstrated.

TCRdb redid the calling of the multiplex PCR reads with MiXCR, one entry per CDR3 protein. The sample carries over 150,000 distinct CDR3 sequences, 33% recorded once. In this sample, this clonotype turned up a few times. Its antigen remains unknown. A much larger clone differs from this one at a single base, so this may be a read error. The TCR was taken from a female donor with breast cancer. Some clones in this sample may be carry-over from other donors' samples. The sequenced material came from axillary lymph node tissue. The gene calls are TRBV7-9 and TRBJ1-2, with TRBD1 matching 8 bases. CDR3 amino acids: CASSFVQGAYGYAF. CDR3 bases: TGTGCCAGCAGCTTCGTTCAGGGGGCCTATGGCTACGCCTTC.